These 9 T cell receptor beta chains were sequenced from one sample in a study of OX40 agonist ivuxolimab in advanced cancers. The assay was immunoSEQ multiplex PCR, and TCRdb's table has in-frame clones only and misses some. The repertoire holds 75,000 to 90,000 clones, with approximately 87% as singletons. The sample consisted of CD4+ or CD8+ T cells sorted from blood, taken in a trial of the OX40 agonist ivuxolimab. The receptor source for this set is an adult with an advanced solid tumor such as melanoma, head and neck, liver or kidney cancer.

This clone has just a few counts. The chain carries TRBV10-3 and TRBJ1-2; TRBD1 aligns across 7 bases. CDR3 size: 13 residues. Unmatched junction bases numbered 6, after V lost 7 bases and J lost 4 bases. Germline values: CDR1 ENHRY, CDR2 SYGVKD. This CDR3 is CAITAGGGYGYTF. DNA of the CDR3: TGTGCCATCACGGCAGGGGGAGGCTATGGCTACACCTTC.

V and J are TRBV6-4 and TRBJ1-2; 7 bases are a match to TRBD1. Trimming cost V 8 bases and J 7 bases; bases outside gene matches: 10. CDR1 and CDR2 (germline): MRHNA, SNTAGT. The CDR3 length is 13 residues. The DNA of the CDR3 is TGTGCCAGCCGACAGGATCAGGGGGGTGGCTACACCTTC. Translating gives CASRQDQGGGYTF.

The chain is built from TRBV30 and TRBJ1-4, with 9 bases identical to TRBD1. CDR3 length: 16 residues. Germline CDR1 GTSNPN, CDR2 SVGIG (reference sequence). V dropped 2 bases and J dropped 5; count of bases not matched to a gene: 9. CDR3: CAWSISYRGPNEKLFF. The CDR3 DNA reads as TGTGCCTGGAGTATCTCCTACAGGGGGCCCAATGAAAAACTGTTTTTT.

The V call is TRBV6-1, the J call TRBJ2-1, with 8 nucleotides matching TRBD2. J was trimmed by 5 bases and V by 6 bases; bases with no gene match: 9. Germline loops: CDR1 MNHNS, CDR2 SASEGT. The CDR3 consists of 15 residues. CDR3 amino acids: CASRGGLVRDNEQFF. The CDR3 DNA reads as TGTGCCAGCAGGGGGGGACTAGTTCGCGACAATGAGCAGTTCTTC.

The rearrangement links TRBV15 to TRBJ1-2, with D perhaps TRBD1 (6 bases). Germline V gives CDR1 LNHNV, CDR2 YYDKDF (reference sequence). This CDR3 region has 14 residues. Trimming shortened V by 2 bases and J by 7 bases, and 14 bases separated the two germline ends. CDR3 bases: TGTGCCACCAGCAGATTAGACAGGACCGGTGGCTACACCTTC. Amino acids: CATSRLDRTGGYTF.

This clone appeared a few times. This chain uses TRBV11-2 with TRBJ2-7, with D perhaps TRBD1 or TRBD2 (5 bases each). This CDR3 region has 13 residues. Trimming pared 5 bases from V and 5 bases from J, leaving 13 bases between. Germline loops: CDR1 SGHAT, CDR2 FQNNGV. In nucleotides, the CDR3 is TGTGCCAGCAGCCTCCGTCGAGGGGACGAGCAGTACTTC. It yields the protein CASSLRRGDEQYF.

In its sample, this clone was seen many times. The chain has TRBV5-4 and TRBJ2-5; D is unresolved. Per the germline V gene, CDR1 is SGHNT and CDR2 is YYREEE (reference sequence). The CDR3 totals 12 residues. Trimming left V 4 bases short and J 4 bases short, with 8 bases between. CDR3: CASSTTRETQYF. The DNA for the CDR3 is TGTGCCAGCAGCACTACAAGAGAGACCCAGTACTTC.

This chain uses TRBV19 with TRBJ2-5; possibly TRBD1 for D (7 bases). The CDR3 contains 15 residues. Germline V CDR1 and CDR2: LNHDA, SQIVND (reference sequence). The V and J ends lost 3 bases and 7 bases respectively, with 18 bases between them. CDR3 in amino acids: CASSIMLGQGGTQYF. The CDR3 bases are TGTGCCAGTAGTATCATGCTTGGTCAGGGGGGGACCCAGTACTTC. Complete variable domain (other parts from reference TRBV19 and TRBJ2-5): DGGITQSPKYLFRKEGQNVTLSCEQNLNHDAMYWYRQDPGQGLRLIYYSQIVNDFQKGDIAEGYSVSREKKESFPLTVTSAQKNPTAFYLCASSIMLGQGGTQYFGPGTRLLVL.

The rearrangement joins TRBV15 to TRBJ2-7, with 8 bases fitting TRBD2. The V and J ends lost 0 bases and 5 bases, in that order; junction bases with no gene match: 12. The CDR3 runs 17 residues. Germline assignment: CDR1 LNHNV and CDR2 YYDKDF (reference sequence). The CDR3, as DNA: TGTGCCACCAGCAGAGATCGTCCCAGCGGGAGTATCCACGAGCAGTACTTC. This encodes CATSRDRPSGSIHEQYF.